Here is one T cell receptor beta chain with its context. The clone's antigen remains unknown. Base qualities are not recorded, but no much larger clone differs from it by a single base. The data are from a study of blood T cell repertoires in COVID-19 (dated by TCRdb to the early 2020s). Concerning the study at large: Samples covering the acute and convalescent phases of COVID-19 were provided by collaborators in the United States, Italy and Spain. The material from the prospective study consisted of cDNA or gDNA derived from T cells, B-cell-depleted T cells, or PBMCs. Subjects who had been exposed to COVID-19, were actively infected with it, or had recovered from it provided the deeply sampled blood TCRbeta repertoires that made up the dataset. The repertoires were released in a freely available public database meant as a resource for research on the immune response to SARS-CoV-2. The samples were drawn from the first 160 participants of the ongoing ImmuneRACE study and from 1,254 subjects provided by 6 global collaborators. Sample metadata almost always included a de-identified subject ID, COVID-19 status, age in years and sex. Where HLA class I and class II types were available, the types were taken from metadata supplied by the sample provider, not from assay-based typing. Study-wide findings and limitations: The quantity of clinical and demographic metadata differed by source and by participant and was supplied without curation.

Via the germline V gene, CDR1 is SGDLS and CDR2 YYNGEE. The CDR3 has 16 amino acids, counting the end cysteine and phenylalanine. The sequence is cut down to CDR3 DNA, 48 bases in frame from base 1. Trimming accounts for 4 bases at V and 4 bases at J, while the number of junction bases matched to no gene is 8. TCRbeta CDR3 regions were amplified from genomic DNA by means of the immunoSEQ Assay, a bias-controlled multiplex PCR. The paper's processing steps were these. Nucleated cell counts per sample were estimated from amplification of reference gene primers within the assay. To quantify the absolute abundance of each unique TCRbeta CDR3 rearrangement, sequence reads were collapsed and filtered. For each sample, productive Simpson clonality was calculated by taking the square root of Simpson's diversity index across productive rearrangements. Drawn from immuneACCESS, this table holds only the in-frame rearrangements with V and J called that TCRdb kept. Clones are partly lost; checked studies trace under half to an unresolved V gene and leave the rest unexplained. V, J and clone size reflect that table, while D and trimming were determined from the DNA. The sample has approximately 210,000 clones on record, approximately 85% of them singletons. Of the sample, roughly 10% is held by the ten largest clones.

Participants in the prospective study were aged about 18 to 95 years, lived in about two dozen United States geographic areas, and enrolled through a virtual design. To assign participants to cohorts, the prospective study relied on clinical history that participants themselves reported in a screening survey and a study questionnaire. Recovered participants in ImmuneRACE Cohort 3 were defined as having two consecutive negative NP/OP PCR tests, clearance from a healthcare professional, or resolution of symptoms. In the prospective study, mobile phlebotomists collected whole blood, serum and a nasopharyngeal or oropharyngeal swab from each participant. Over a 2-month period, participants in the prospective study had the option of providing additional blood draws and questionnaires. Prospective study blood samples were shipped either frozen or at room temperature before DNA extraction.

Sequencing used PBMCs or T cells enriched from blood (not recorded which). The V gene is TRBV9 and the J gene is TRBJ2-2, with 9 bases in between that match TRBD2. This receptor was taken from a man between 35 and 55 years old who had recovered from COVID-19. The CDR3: CASSPQAGGGTGELFF. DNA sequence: TGTGCCAGCAGCCCCCAAGCGGGAGGCGGCACCGGGGAGCTGTTTTTT. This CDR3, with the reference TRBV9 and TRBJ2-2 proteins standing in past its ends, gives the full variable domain DSGVTQTPKHLITATGQRVTLRCSPRSGDLSVYWYQQSLDQGLQFLIQYYNGEERAKGNILERFSAQQFPDLHSELNLSSLELGDSALYFCASSPQAGGGTGELFFGEGSRLTVL.